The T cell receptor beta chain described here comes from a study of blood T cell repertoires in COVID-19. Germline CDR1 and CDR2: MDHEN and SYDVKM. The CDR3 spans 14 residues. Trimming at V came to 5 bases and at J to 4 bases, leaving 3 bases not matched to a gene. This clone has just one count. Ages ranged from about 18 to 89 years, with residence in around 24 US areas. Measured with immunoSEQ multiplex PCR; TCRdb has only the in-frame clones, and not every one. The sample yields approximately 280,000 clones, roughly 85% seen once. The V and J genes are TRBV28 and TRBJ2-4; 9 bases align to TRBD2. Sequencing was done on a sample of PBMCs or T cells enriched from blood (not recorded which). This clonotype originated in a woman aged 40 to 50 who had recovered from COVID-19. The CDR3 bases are TGTGCCAGCAGTCGGACTAGCGCGAAAAACATTCAGTACTTC. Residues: CASSRTSAKNIQYF.